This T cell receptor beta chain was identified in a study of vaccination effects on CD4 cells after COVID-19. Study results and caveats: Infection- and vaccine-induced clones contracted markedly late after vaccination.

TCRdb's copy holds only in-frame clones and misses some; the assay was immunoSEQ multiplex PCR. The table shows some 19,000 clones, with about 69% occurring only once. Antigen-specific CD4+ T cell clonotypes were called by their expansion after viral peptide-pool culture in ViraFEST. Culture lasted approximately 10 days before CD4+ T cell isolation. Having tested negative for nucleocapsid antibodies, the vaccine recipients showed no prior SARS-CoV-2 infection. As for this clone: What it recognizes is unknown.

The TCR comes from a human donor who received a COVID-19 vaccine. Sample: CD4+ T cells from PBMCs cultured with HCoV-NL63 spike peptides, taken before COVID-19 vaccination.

The CDR3 reads CASSRYQQGEKLFF. CDR3 DNA: TGCGCCAGCAGCCGCTATCAACAGGGTGAAAAACTGTTTTTT. The chain has TRBV4-3 and TRBJ1-4, with D possibly being TRBD1 (6 bases). Germline V lookup: CDR1 LGHNA, CDR2 YSLEER. This CDR3 has 14 amino acids. Trimming removed 4 bases at V and 7 bases at J, with 13 bases between.